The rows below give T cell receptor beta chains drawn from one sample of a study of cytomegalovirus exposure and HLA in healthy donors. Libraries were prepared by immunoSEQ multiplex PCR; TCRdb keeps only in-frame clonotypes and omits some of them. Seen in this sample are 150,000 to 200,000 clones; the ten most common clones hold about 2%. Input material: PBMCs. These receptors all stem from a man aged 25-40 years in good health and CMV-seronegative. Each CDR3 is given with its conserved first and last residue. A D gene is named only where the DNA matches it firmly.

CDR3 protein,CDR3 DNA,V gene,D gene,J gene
CASSLGRGNEQFF,TGTGCCAGCAGCTTGGGAAGGGGCAATGAGCAGTTCTTC,TRBV5-5,-,TRBJ2-1
CASSLAGTLQETQYF,TGCGCCAGCAGCTTGGCTGGGACTCTACAAGAGACCCAGTACTTC,TRBV5-1,-,TRBJ2-5
CASSLEDKRYYEQYF,TGTGCCAGCAGCTTGGAGGACAAACGATACTACGAGCAGTACTTC,TRBV5-5,-,TRBJ2-7
CASSRQYQQYF,TGTGCCAGCAGCCGACAGTATCAGCAGTACTTC,TRBV5-6,-,TRBJ2-5
CASSPMYSRKETQYF,TGTGCCAGCAGCCCTATGTACAGTCGTAAGGAGACCCAGTACTTC,TRBV11-3,-,TRBJ2-5
CASSIRGQHTEAFF,TGCGCCAGCAGTATAAGAGGACAACACACTGAAGCTTTCTTT,TRBV4-1,-,TRBJ1-1
CASSLASGSYEQYF,TGCGCCAGCAGCTTGGCTAGCGGGAGTTACGAGCAGTACTTC,TRBV5-1,TRBD2,TRBJ2-7
CASSYRGGEQYF,TGTGCCAGCAGTTATCGGGGGGGGGAGCAGTACTTC,TRBV6-6,TRBD2,TRBJ2-5
CASSTGQGPLNEKLFF,TGCGCCAGCAGCACCGGACAGGGCCCCCTTAATGAAAAACTGTTTTTT,TRBV5-1,TRBD1,TRBJ1-4
CARGGVLNTGELFF,TGTGCCAGGGGGGGGGTTCTGAACACCGGGGAGCTGTTTTTT,TRBV6-1,TRBD2,TRBJ2-2
CASSPGTGRNTIYF,TGTGCCAGCAGCCCAGGGACAGGGAGGAACACCATATATTTT,TRBV11-3,TRBD1,TRBJ1-3
CASSEKAYGYTF,TGTGCCAGCAGTGAAAAAGCGTATGGCTACACCTTC,TRBV2,-,TRBJ1-2
CASSYSGVADTQYF,TGTGCCAGCAGTTACTCAGGGGTGGCAGATACGCAGTATTTT,TRBV6-5,-,TRBJ2-3
CASSLGGQSYEQYF,TGCGCCAGCAGCCTGGGGGGACAGTCCTACGAGCAGTACTTC,TRBV5-1,-,TRBJ2-7
CASSYKRGPSNTEAFF,TGTGCCAGCAGTTACAAGAGGGGGCCGTCGAACACTGAAGCTTTCTTT,TRBV6-5,TRBD1,TRBJ1-1
CSVGQSRIYEQYF,TGCAGCGTTGGACAGTCGAGGATTTACGAGCAGTACTTC,TRBV29-1,-,TRBJ2-7
CASSFKADIFYEQYF,TGTGCCAGCAGCTTTAAGGCAGACATCTTCTACGAGCAGTACTTC,TRBV7-2,-,TRBJ2-7
CAWSGGDGNTIYF,TGTGCCTGGAGTGGGGGGGACGGAAACACCATATATTTT,TRBV30,-,TRBJ1-3
CASSTTGGGQPQHF,TGTGCCAGTAGTACGACAGGGGGAGGCCAGCCCCAGCATTTT,TRBV19,TRBD1,TRBJ1-5
CASRHPGYEKLFF,TGTGCCAGCAGACACCCGGGGTACGAAAAACTGTTTTTT,TRBV27,-,TRBJ1-4
CASSLTGEQETQYF,TGTGCCAGCAGCTTAACGGGCGAACAAGAGACCCAGTACTTC,TRBV7-3,-,TRBJ2-5
CASSTDTTNYGYTF,TGTGCCAGCAGCACGGACACGACTAACTATGGCTACACCTTC,TRBV7-2,-,TRBJ1-2
CASSLVGLAETQYF,TGTGCCAGCAGCTTAGTGGGACTAGCGGAGACCCAGTACTTC,TRBV7-8,TRBD2,TRBJ2-5
CASRPDRSILETQYF,TGTGCCAGCAGACCGGACAGGTCAATACTGGAGACCCAGTACTTC,TRBV6-1,TRBD1,TRBJ2-5
CASSTLAGGWNEQFF,TGTGCCAGCAGCACACTAGCGGGAGGCTGGAATGAGCAGTTCTTC,TRBV7-8,TRBD2,TRBJ2-1
CASSQAGGSRVYGYTF,TGCGCCAGCAGCCAAGCAGGGGGGTCAAGGGTCTATGGCTACACCTTC,TRBV4-3,TRBD1,TRBJ1-2
CASSLVGQAYEQYF,TGCGCCAGCAGCTTGGTGGGCCAGGCCTACGAGCAGTACTTC,TRBV5-1,-,TRBJ2-7
CASRALAGAHNEQFF,TGTGCCAGCAGAGCTCTAGCGGGAGCCCACAATGAGCAGTTCTTC,TRBV11-2,TRBD2,TRBJ2-1
CASREAGRPGELFF,TGTGCCAGCAGAGAGGCAGGGAGGCCCGGGGAGCTGTTTTTT,TRBV7-8,-,TRBJ2-2
CASSLAVEGARQYF,TGTGCCAGCAGTTTAGCGGTGGAGGGGGCCCGGCAGTACTTC,TRBV27,-,TRBJ2-7
CASSHSTNNYGYTF,TGTGCCAGCAGTCACTCTACAAATAACTATGGCTACACCTTC,TRBV6-5,-,TRBJ1-2
CASGLSSVTYNEQFF,TGTGCTAGTGGTTTGTCATCGGTCACTTACAATGAGCAGTTCTTC,TRBV12-5,-,TRBJ2-1
CASSPGQPYGYTF,TGCGCCAGCAGCCCGGGACAGCCCTATGGCTACACCTTC,TRBV5-1,TRBD1,TRBJ1-2